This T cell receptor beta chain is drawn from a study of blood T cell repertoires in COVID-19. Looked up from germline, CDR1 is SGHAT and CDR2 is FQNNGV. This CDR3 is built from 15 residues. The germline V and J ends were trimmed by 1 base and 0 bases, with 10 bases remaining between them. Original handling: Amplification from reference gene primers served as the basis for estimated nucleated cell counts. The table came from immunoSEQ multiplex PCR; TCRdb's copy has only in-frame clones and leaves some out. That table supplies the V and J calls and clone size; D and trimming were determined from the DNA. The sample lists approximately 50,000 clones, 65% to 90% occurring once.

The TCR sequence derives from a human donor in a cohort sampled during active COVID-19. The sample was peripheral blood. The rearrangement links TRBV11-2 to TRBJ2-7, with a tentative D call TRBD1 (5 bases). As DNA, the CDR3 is TGTGCCAGCAGCTTAGGGGGCTTAAGCTCCTACGAGCAGTACTTC. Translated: CASSLGGLSSYEQYF.